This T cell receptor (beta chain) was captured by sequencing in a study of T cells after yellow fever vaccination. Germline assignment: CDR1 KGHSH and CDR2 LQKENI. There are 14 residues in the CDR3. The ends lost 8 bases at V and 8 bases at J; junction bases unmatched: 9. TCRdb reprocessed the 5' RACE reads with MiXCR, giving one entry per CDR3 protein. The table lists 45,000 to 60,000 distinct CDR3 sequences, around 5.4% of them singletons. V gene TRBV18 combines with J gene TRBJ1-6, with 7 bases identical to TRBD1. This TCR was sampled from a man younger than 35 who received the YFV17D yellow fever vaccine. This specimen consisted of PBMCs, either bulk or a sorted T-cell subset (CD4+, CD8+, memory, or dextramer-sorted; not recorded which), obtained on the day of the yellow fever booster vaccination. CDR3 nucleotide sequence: TGTGCCAGCACGACCACAGGGGCTGATTCACCCCTCCACTTT. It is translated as CASTTTGADSPLHF.